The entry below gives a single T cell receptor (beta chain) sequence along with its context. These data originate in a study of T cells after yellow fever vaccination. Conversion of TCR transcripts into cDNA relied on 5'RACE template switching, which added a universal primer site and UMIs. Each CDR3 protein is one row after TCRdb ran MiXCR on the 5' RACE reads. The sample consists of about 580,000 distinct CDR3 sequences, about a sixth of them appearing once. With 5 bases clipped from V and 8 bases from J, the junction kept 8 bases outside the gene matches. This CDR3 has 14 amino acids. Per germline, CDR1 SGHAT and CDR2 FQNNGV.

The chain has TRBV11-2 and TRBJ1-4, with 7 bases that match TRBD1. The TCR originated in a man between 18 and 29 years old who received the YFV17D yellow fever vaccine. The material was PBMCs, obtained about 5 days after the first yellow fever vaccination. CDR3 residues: CASSLRQGSEKLFF. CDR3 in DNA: TGTGCCAGCAGCCTTCGACAGGGAAGCGAAAAACTGTTTTTT.